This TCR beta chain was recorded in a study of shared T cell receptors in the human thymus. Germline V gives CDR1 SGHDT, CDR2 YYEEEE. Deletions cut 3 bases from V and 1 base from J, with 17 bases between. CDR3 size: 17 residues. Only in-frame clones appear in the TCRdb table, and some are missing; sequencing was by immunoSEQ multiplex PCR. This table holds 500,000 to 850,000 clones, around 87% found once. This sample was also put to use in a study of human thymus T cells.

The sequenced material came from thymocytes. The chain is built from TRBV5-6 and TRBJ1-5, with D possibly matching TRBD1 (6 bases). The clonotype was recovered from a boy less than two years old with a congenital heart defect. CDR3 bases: TGTGCCAGCAGCTACATGCAGGGGTTGGAGAGCAATCAGCCCCAGCATTTT. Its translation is CASSYMQGLESNQPQHF.